This TCR beta chain was recorded in a study of T-cell memory formation after mild COVID-19. Study-level findings and limits: Some clones that responded were present in memory (sampled pre-infection), which suggests cross-reactive memory joined. Clones that got smaller from day 15 to 85 had even CD4/CD8, while clones growing later tipped toward CD4+.

This CDR3 has 14 amino acids. The germline gives CDR1 ENHRY, CDR2 SYGVKD. V was clipped by 0 bases and J by 4 bases, with 10 bases between them. MiXCR, run by TCRdb on the 5' RACE reads, gives a single entry per CDR3 protein. This sample has about 390,000 distinct CDR3 sequences; 15% to 20% occur once, and the top ten carry around a fifth. Regarding this clonotype: Antigen unknown.

The sequence came from a man aged 18 to 29 who had mild COVID-19 (a few samples of this study predate the infection). Cell type and time point are not known. This chain connects TRBV10-3 to TRBJ2-7; D possibly corresponds to TRBD2 (6 bases). The sample consisted of PBMCs or a T cell subset sorted from them (not recorded which). CDR3 DNA: TGTGCCATCAGTGAGTCTCTCGGACTATACGAGCAGTACTTC. Protein product: CAISESLGLYEQYF.